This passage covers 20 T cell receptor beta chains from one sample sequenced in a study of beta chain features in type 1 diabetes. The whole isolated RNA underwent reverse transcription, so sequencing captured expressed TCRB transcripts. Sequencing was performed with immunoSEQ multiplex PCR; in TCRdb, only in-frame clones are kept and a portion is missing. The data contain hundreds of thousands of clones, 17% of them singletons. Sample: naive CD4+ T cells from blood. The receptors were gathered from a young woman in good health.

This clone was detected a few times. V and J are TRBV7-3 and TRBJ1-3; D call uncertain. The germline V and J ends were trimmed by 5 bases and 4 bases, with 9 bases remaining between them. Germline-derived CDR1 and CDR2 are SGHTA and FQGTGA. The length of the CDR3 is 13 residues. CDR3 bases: TGTGCCAGCAGCGACGTACAGGGAAACACCATATATTTT. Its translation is CASSDVQGNTIYF.

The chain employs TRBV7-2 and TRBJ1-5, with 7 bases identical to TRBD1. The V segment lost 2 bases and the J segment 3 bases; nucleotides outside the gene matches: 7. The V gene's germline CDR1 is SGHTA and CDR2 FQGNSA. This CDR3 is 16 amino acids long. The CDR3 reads CASSLLGDSLNQPQHF. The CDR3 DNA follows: TGTGCCAGCAGCTTATTGGGGGACAGCCTCAATCAGCCCCAGCATTTT.

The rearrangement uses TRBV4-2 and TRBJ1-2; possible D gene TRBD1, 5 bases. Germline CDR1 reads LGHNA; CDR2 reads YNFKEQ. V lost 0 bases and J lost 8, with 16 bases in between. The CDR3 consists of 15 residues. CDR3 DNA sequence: TGTGCCAGCAGCCAAGACAAGGTCAGGGCCGACGGCTACACCTTC. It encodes CASSQDKVRADGYTF.

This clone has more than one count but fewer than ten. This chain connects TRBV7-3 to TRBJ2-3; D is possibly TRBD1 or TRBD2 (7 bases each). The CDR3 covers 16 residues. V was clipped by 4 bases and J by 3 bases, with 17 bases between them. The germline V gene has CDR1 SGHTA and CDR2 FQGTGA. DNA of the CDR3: TGTGCCAGCAGCTCCCCCAGGGGGGGAGGGACAGATACGCAGTATTTT. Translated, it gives CASSSPRGGGTDTQYF.

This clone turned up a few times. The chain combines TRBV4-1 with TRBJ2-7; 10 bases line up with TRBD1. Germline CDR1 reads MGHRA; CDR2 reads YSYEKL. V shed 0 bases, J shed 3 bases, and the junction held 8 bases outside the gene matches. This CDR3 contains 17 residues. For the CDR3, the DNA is TGCGCCAGCAGCCAAGAGGGAGACAGGGGGCACCTCTACGAGCAGTACTTC. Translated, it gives CASSQEGDRGHLYEQYF.

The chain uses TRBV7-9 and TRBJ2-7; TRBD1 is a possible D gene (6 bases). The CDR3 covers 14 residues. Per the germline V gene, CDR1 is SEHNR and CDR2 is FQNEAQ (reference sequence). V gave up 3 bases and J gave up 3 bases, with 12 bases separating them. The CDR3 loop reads CASSLQQGFYEQYF. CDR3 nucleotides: TGTGCCAGCAGCTTGCAACAGGGATTCTACGAGCAGTACTTC.

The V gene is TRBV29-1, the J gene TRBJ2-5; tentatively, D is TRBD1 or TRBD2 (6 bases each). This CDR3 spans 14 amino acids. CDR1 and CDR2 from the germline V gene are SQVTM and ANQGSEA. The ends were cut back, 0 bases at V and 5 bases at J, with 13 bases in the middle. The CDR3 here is CSVEDRGDGETQYF. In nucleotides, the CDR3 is TGCAGCGTTGAAGATAGGGGGGATGGGGAGACCCAGTACTTC. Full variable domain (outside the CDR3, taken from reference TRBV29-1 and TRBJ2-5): SAVISQKPSRDICQRGTSLTIQCQVDSQVTMMFWYRQQPGQSLTLIATANQGSEATYESGFVIDKFPISRPNLTFSTLTVSNMSPEDSSIYLCSVEDRGDGETQYFGPGTRLLVL.

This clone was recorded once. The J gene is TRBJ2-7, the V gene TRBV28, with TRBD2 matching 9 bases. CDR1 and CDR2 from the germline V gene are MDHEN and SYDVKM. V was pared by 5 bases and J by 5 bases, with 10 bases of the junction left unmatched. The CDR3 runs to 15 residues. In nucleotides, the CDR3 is TGTGCCAGCAGTCCTGACTGGACTAGCGACCACGAGCAGTACTTC. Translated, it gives CASSPDWTSDHEQYF. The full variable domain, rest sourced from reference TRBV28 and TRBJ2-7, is DVKVTQSSRYLVKRTGEKVFLECVQDMDHENMFWYRQDPGLGLRLIYFSYDVKMKEKGDIPEGYSVSREKKERFSLILESASTNQTSMYLCASSPDWTSDHEQYFGPGTRLTVT.

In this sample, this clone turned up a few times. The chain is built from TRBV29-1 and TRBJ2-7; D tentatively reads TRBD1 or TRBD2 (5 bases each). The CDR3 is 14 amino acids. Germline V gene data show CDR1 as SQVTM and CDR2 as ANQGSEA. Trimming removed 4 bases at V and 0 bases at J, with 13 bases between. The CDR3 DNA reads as TGCAGCGTTGCGAGGGGACCCCTCTCCTACGAGCAGTACTTC. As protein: CSVARGPLSYEQYF.

The CDR3 loop reads CASSISGTGTSYEQYF. CDR3 nucleotide sequence: TGTGCCAGCAGCATATCCGGGACAGGCACATCCTACGAGCAGTACTTC. The genes are TRBV7-6 and TRBJ2-7, with 8 bases aligning to TRBD1. The CDR3 runs 16 residues. The germline V gene encodes CDR1 SGHVS and CDR2 FNYEAQ. J gave up 1 base and V 5 bases, and 10 bases lay outside the gene matches.

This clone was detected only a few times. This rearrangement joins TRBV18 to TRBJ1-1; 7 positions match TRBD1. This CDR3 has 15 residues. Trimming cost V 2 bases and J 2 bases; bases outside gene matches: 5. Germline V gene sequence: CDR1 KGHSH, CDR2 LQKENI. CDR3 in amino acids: CASSPDRVRNTEAFF. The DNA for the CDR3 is TGTGCCAGCTCACCAGACAGGGTTCGTAACACTGAAGCTTTCTTT. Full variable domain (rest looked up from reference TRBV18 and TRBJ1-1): NAGVMQNPRHLVRRRGQEARLRCSPMKGHSHVYWYRQLPEEGLKFMVYLQKENIIDESGMPKERFSAEFPKEGPSILRIQQVVRGDSAAYFCASSPDRVRNTEAFFGQGTRLTVV.

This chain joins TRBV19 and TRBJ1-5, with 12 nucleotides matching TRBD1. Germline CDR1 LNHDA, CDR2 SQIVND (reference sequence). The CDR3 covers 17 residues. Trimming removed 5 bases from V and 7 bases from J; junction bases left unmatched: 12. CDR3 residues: CASSPTRDRGLGQPQHF. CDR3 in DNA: TGTGCCAGTAGTCCGACCCGGGACAGGGGGCTGGGACAGCCCCAGCATTTT.

The CDR3 nucleotides are TGCGCCAGCAGCTTGGCCAATGGGGCTATATACGAGCAGTACTTC. It translates to CASSLANGAIYEQYF. This chain joins TRBV5-1 and TRBJ2-7, with a tentative D call TRBD1 (5 bases). The germline V gene has CDR1 SGHRS and CDR2 YFSETQ. The V end was cut by 0 bases, the J end by 4 bases, with 14 bases between. The CDR3 has 15 residues.

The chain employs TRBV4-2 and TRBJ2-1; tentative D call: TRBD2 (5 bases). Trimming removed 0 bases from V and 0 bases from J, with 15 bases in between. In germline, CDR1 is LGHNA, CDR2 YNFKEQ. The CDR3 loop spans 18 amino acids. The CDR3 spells CASSQDSVLASSYNEQFF. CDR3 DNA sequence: TGTGCCAGCAGCCAAGATTCAGTGCTAGCCTCCTCCTACAATGAGCAGTTCTTC.

CDR3: CASSLMILVDTQYF. The DNA of the CDR3 is TGCGCCAGCAGCTTGATGATCTTGGTAGATACGCAGTATTTT. This rearrangement joins TRBV5-1 to TRBJ2-3; unclear D gene. Trimming took off 1 base at V and 5 bases at J, with 11 bases between the two ends. CDR1 and CDR2 (germline): SGHRS, YFSETQ. CDR3 length: 14 residues.

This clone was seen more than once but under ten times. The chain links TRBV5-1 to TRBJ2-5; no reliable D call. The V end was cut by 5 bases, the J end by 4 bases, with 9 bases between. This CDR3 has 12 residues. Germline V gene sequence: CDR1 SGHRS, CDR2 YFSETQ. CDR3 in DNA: TGCGCCAGCAGGGAAGCCACAGAGACCCAGTACTTC. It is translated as CASREATETQYF.

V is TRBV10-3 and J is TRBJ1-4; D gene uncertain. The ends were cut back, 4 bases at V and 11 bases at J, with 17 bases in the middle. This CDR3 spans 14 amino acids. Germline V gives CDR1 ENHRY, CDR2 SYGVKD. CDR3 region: CAISAFSTVDKLFF. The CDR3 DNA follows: TGTGCCATCAGTGCCTTTAGCACTGTTGACAAACTGTTTTTT.

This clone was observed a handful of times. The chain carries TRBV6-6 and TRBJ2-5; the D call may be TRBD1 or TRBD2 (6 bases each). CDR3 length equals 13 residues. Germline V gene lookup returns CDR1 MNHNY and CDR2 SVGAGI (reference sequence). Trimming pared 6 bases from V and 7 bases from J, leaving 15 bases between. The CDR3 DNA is TGTGCCAGCAGGCCCGGGGGCCGTGGGACCCAGTACTTC. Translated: CASRPGGRGTQYF.

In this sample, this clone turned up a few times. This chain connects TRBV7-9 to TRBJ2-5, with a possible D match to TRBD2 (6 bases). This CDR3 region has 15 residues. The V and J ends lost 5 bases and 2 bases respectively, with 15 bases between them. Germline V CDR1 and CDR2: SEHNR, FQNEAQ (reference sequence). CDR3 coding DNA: TGTGCCAGCAGCATTAACAGCGGGCGGCAAGAGACCCAGTACTTC. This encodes CASSINSGRQETQYF. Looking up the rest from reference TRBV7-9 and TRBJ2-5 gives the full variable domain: DTGVSQNPRHKITKRGQNVTFRCDPISEHNRLYWYRQTLGQGPEFLTYFQNEAQLEKSRLLSDRFSAERPKGSFSTLEIQRTEQGDSAMYLCASSINSGRQETQYFGPGTRLLVL.

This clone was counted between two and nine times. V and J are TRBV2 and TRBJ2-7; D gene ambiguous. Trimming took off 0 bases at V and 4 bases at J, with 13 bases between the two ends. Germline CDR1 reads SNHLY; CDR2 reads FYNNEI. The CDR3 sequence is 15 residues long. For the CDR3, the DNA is TGTGCCAGCAGTGAAGCAGGATTTCGCCCATACGAGCAGTACTTC. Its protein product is CASSEAGFRPYEQYF.